These 27 T cell receptor beta chains came from one sample sequenced in a study of blood T cell repertoires in COVID-19. The repertoire was sequenced with immunoSEQ multiplex PCR; TCRdb's copy has only in-frame clones and lacks some. The sample has around 130,000 clones, under 85% seen once. The sequenced material came from peripheral blood. These TCRs come from a woman aged 55-69 years with acute or convalescent COVID-19.

The genes are TRBV11-2 and TRBJ1-1; no clear D gene. CDR3 length equals 15 residues. The V end lost 2 bases, the J end lost 1 base, and 11 bases lay between the germline ends. Germline CDR1 and CDR2: SGHAT and FQNNGV. CDR3: CASSLTSRGNTEAFF. As DNA, the CDR3 is TGTGCCAGCAGCTTAACGTCTCGGGGGAACACTGAAGCTTTCTTT.

This clone came up once. The rearrangement links TRBV13 to TRBJ2-5, with D maybe TRBD1 (6 bases). This CDR3 spans 14 amino acids. Germline CDR1 and CDR2: PRHDT and FYEKMQ (reference sequence). Trimming shortened V by 5 bases and J by 1 base, and 11 bases separated the two germline ends. In nucleotides, the CDR3 is TGTGCCAGCAGCGTAAGACAGGTCCAAGAGACCCAGTACTTC. It translates to CASSVRQVQETQYF.

This chain links TRBV12-3 or TRBV12-4 with TRBJ1-2; D unclear. Deletions cut 3 bases from V and 6 bases from J, with 8 bases between. CDR3 length equals 12 residues. The CDR3 DNA follows: TGTGCCAGCAGTTTGATTACGGATGGCTACACCTTC. It specifies CASSLITDGYTF.

The chain employs TRBV19 and TRBJ1-5; 7 bases agree with TRBD1. Germline CDR1 LNHDA, CDR2 SQIVND (reference sequence). Unmatched junction bases numbered 7, after V lost 5 bases and J lost 0 bases. The CDR3 contains 16 residues. In nucleotides, the CDR3 is TGTGCCAGTAGTCCGGGACAGAGTTATAGCAATCAGCCCCAGCATTTT. Translation: CASSPGQSYSNQPQHF.

The chain carries TRBV30 and TRBJ1-6; maybe TRBD1 (6 bases). CDR1 GTSNPN and CDR2 SVGIG come from the germline V gene (reference sequence). V lost 2 bases and J 5 bases, leaving 16 bases between the germline ends. This CDR3 is built from 16 residues. CDR3 in DNA: TGTGCCTGGAGTAAAAGAGGGGCAGGGGATAATTCACCCCTCCACTTT. Protein sequence: CAWSKRGAGDNSPLHF. The entire variable domain, with the rest obtained from reference TRBV30 and TRBJ1-6, is as follows: SQTIHQWPATLVQPVGSPLSLECTVEGTSNPNLYWYRQAAGRGLQLLFYSVGIGQISSEVPQNLSASRPQDRQFILSSKKLLLSDSGFYLCAWSKRGAGDNSPLHFGNGTRLTVT.

CDR3 sequence (DNA): TGTGCCACCCTGGGTGTGGGGCTATATGGCTACACCTTC. Encoded protein: CATLGVGLYGYTF. The J gene is TRBJ1-2, the V gene TRBV2; D is perhaps TRBD1 (5 bases). Per germline, CDR1 SNHLY and CDR2 FYNNEI. The V end was cut by 10 bases, the J end by 5 bases, with 17 bases between. This CDR3 contains 13 residues.

The chain couples TRBV5-1 to TRBJ1-4; 9 nucleotides match TRBD1. Germline-derived CDR1 and CDR2 are SGHRS and YFSETQ. The CDR3 contains 15 residues. After removal of 6 bases from V and 7 bases from J, the junction contained 10 bases not matched to a gene. This CDR3 is CASTPGGTGTEKLFF. The CDR3 bases are TGCGCCAGCACCCCCGGCGGGACAGGGACTGAAAAACTGTTTTTT.

The genes are TRBV12-3 or TRBV12-4 and TRBJ1-2, with 8 bases matching TRBD1. This CDR3 is 13 amino acids long. With V trimmed by 8 bases and J by 4 bases, 6 bases remained unmatched. The CDR3 sequence: CASGDRSPYGYTF. For the CDR3, the DNA is TGTGCCAGCGGGGACAGGTCCCCCTATGGCTACACCTTC.

This clone showed up just a few times. The chain links TRBV19 to TRBJ1-6, with 8 bases aligning to TRBD1. V dropped 7 bases and J dropped 7; count of bases not matched to a gene: 12. Germline assignment: CDR1 LNHDA and CDR2 SQIVND (reference sequence). CDR3 length: 16 residues. Here the CDR3 reads CASTMTRTGRNSPLHF. The CDR3, as DNA: TGTGCCAGTACAATGACTAGGACAGGGAGGAATTCACCCCTCCACTTT.

This clone turned up a few times. The J gene is TRBJ1-4, the V gene TRBV7-9; 7 bases are a match to TRBD1. This CDR3 is 14 amino acids long. CDR1 and CDR2 (germline): SEHNR, FQNEAQ (reference sequence). Losses at the gene ends were 4 bases for V and 8 bases for J; bases not matched to a gene: 7. CDR3 nucleotide sequence: TGTGCCAGCAGCTCGGGACAGCAGAAAGAAAAACTGTTTTTT. Translated: CASSSGQQKEKLFF.

V is TRBV30 and J is TRBJ2-7; D may be TRBD1 (5 bases). Deletions cut 2 bases from V and 6 bases from J, with 11 bases between. The CDR3 loop spans 12 amino acids. CDR1 and CDR2 (germline): GTSNPN, SVGIG (reference sequence). CDR3 sequence (DNA): TGTGCCTGGAGTTTCGACAGTTCCGAGCAGTACTTC. Its translation: CAWSFDSSEQYF. The full variable domain, completed using reference TRBV30 and TRBJ2-7, is SQTIHQWPATLVQPVGSPLSLECTVEGTSNPNLYWYRQAAGRGLQLLFYSVGIGQISSEVPQNLSASRPQDRQFILSSKKLLLSDSGFYLCAWSFDSSEQYFGPGTRLTVT.

V usage is TRBV6-5 and J usage is TRBJ1-2; D remains ambiguous. Trimming removed 4 bases from V and 5 bases from J, with 14 bases in between. Germline values: CDR1 MNHEY, CDR2 SVGAGI. This CDR3 has 14 residues. The CDR3 DNA is TGTGCCAGCAGTTCGCTCGTGGGCTTTTATGGCTACACCTTC. Protein product: CASSSLVGFYGYTF.

This sequence joins TRBV6-2 or TRBV6-3 and TRBJ2-7, with a tentative D call TRBD2 (7 bases). The CDR3 is made up of 15 amino acids. Germline V lookup: CDR1 MNHEY, CDR2 SVGEGT. The V end lost 4 bases, the J end lost 0 bases, and 13 bases lay between the germline ends. CDR3 nucleotides: TGTGCCAGCAGTTGGGGGGGGACAACCTCCTACGAGCAGTACGTC. It is translated as CASSWGGTTSYEQYV.

The V call is TRBV6-5, the J call TRBJ2-3; D gene uncertain. There are 13 residues in the CDR3. Germline V gene data show CDR1 as MNHEY and CDR2 as SVGAGI. Trimming took off 9 bases at V and 0 bases at J, with 10 bases between the two ends. The CDR3 protein is CARSISSTDTQYF. The DNA for the CDR3 is TGTGCCAGATCTATTTCTAGCACAGATACGCAGTATTTT.

The chain is built from TRBV6-4 and TRBJ2-7, with 12 nucleotides matching TRBD1. J lost 2 bases, V lost 5 bases, and 4 bases had no gene match. The CDR3 is 15 residues long. Germline values: CDR1 MRHNA, CDR2 SNTAGT. The CDR3 coding sequence is TGTGCCAGCAGTAACCGGGACAGGGGGCCCTACGAGCAGTACTTC. Translated: CASSNRDRGPYEQYF.

The chain carries TRBV7-3 and TRBJ1-6, with D possibly being TRBD1 (5 bases). Germline lookup yields CDR1 SGHTA and CDR2 FQGTGA. The CDR3 has 17 amino acids. V was pared by 3 bases and J by 5 bases, with 17 bases between. The CDR3 sequence: CASSLGPNVGNNSPLHF. For the CDR3, the DNA is TGTGCCAGCAGCTTGGGGCCCAACGTGGGCAATAATTCACCCCTCCACTTT. The full variable domain, rest sourced from reference TRBV7-3 and TRBJ1-6, is GAGVSQTPSNKVTEKGKYVELRCDPISGHTALYWYRQSLGQGPEFLIYFQGTGAADDSGLPNDRFFAVRPEGSVSTLKIQRTERGDSAVYLCASSLGPNVGNNSPLHFGNGTRLTVT.

The chain carries TRBV5-1 and TRBJ1-3; D gene unclear. Trimming cost V 0 bases and J 2 bases, with 12 bases left between them. The germline V gene has CDR1 SGHRS and CDR2 YFSETQ. This CDR3 region has 16 residues. The CDR3 reads CASSLGQTPPGNTIYF. CDR3 bases: TGCGCCAGCAGCTTGGGACAAACGCCTCCTGGAAACACCATATATTTT.

The rearrangement joins TRBV3-1 (or the pseudogene TRBV3-2) to TRBJ2-5, with 13 bases that match TRBD2. The CDR3 loop spans 16 amino acids. The germline CDR1 and CDR2 sequences are LGHDT and YNNKEL (reference sequence). Trimming cost V 3 bases and J 5 bases; bases outside gene matches: 6. The CDR3 DNA reads TGTGCCAGCAGCCAGGGGACTAGCGGGGTCGGGGAGACCCAGTACTTC. Amino acid sequence: CASSQGTSGVGETQYF.

The chain joins TRBV7-9 to TRBJ1-2; 8 nucleotides agree with TRBD1. This CDR3 has 14 residues. V was pared by 5 bases and J by 2 bases, with 4 bases of the junction left unmatched. Germline CDR1 SEHNR, CDR2 FQNEAQ (reference sequence). The CDR3 loop reads CASSPRTGNYGYTF. The CDR3 bases are TGTGCCAGCAGCCCCCGGACAGGGAACTATGGCTACACCTTC.

This chain links TRBV11-2 with TRBJ1-1; no clear D gene. The V end lost 2 bases, the J end lost 9 bases, and 10 bases lay between the germline ends. Germline assignment: CDR1 SGHAT and CDR2 FQNNGV. The CDR3 spans 12 residues. DNA for the CDR3: TGTGCCAGCAGCTTAACCGGGATTAAAGCTTTCTTT. Translation gives CASSLTGIKAFF.

J is TRBJ1-1 and V is TRBV24-1, with D unclear. This CDR3 spans 13 amino acids. Trimming took 9 bases from V and 2 from J, leaving 12 bases between them. Germline CDR1 is KGHDR and CDR2 is SFDVKD. CDR3 sequence: CATRVGVNTEAFF. Here the CDR3 DNA reads TGTGCCACCCGAGTAGGAGTAAACACTGAAGCTTTCTTT.

The chain couples TRBV7-6 to TRBJ1-4, with 9 bases lining up with TRBD1. Germline CDR1 reads SGHVS; CDR2 reads FNYEAQ. V was pared by 5 bases and J by 7 bases, with 8 bases of the junction left unmatched. This CDR3 is 15 amino acids long. The CDR3, as DNA: TGTGCCAGCAGCATTACAGGGGGCGGTGGTGAAAAACTGTTTTTT. Amino acid sequence: CASSITGGGGEKLFF.

The gene calls are TRBV5-8 and TRBJ2-5, with 10 bases aligning to TRBD1. CDR1 SGHTS and CDR2 YDEGEE come from the germline V gene. V lost 5 bases and J lost 5; bases outside the gene matches: 15. The CDR3 sequence is 17 residues long. The chain's CDR3 is CASRRWAGTGDWETQYF. CDR3 sequence (DNA): TGTGCCAGCAGAAGATGGGCCGGGACAGGGGATTGGGAGACCCAGTACTTC.

The gene calls are TRBV7-9 and TRBJ2-1, with D maybe TRBD2 (5 bases). Trimming left V 2 bases short and J 8 bases short, with 13 bases between. Germline assignment: CDR1 SEHNR and CDR2 FQNEAQ (reference sequence). CDR3 length equals 14 residues. CDR3 bases: TGTGCCAGCAGCTTATCCGGGGTGGGCGATGAGCAGTTCTTC. Translated: CASSLSGVGDEQFF.

This chain joins TRBV7-9 and TRBJ1-1; a weak D match, TRBD1 (5 bases). The V end lost 5 bases, the J end lost 7 bases, and 20 bases lay between the germline ends. The CDR3 loop spans 15 amino acids. Looked up from germline, CDR1 is SEHNR and CDR2 is FQNEAQ (reference sequence). The CDR3 coding sequence is TGTGCCAGCAGCCCCCAGGGATGGGCGCCCTATGAAGCTTTCTTT. This encodes CASSPQGWAPYEAFF.

V is TRBV3-1 (or the pseudogene TRBV3-2) and J is TRBJ2-3; tentative D call: TRBD1 (6 bases). Germline V gene lookup returns CDR1 LGHDT and CDR2 YNNKEL (reference sequence). Deletions cut 4 bases from V and 1 base from J, with 12 bases between. This CDR3 comprises 15 residues. CDR3 protein: CASSLGQWGTDTQYF. The CDR3 DNA reads TGTGCCAGCAGCCTCGGACAGTGGGGCACAGATACGCAGTATTTT.

The J gene is TRBJ2-1, the V gene TRBV3-1 (or the pseudogene TRBV3-2); 8 nucleotides line up with TRBD1. Per the germline V gene, CDR1 is LGHDT and CDR2 is YNNKEL (reference sequence). The CDR3 length is 14 residues. J was trimmed by 7 bases and V by 2 bases; bases with no gene match: 4. The CDR3 here is CASSQRTGMNEQFF. The CDR3 region has the DNA TGTGCCAGCAGCCAAAGGACAGGGATGAATGAGCAGTTCTTC.